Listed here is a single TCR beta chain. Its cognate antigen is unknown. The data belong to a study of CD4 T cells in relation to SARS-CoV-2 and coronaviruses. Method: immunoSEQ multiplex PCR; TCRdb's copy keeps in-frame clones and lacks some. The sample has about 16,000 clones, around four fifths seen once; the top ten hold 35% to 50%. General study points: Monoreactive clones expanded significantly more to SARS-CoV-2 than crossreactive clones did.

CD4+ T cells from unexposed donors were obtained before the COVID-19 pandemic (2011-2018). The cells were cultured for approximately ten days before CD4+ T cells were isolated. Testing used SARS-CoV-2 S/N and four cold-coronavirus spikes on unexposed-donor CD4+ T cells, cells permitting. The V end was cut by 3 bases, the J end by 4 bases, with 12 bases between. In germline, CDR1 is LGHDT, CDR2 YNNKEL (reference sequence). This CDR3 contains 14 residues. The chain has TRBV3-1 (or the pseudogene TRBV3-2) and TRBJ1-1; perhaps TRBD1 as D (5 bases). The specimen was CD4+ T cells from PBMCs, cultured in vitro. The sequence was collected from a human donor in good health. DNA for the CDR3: TGTGCCAGCAGCCATTTAGGGGAGAGCACTGAAGCTTTCTTT. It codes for CASSHLGESTEAFF.